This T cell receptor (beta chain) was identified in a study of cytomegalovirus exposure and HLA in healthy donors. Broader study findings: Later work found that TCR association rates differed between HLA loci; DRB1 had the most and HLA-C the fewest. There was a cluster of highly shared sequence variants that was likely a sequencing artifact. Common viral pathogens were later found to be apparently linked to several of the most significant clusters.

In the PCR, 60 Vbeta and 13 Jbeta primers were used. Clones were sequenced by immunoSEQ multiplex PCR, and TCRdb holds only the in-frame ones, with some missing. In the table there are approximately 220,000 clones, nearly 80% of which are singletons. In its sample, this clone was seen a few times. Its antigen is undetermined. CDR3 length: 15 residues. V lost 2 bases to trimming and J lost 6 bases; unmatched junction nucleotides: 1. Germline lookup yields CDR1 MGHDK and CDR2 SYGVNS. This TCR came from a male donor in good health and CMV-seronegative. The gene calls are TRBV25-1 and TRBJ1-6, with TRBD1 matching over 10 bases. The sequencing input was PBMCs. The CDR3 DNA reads TGTGCCAGCAGTGAAGGGGACAGGGGTAATTCACCCCTCCACTTT. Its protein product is CASSEGDRGNSPLHF.